Sequencing of this T cell receptor (beta chain) was carried out in a study of T cells in Graves' hyperthyroidism and ophthalmopathy. This clonotype was counted at least ten times. CDR3 length: 11 residues. V was trimmed by 7 bases and J by 1 base, leaving 3 bases between them. The germline gives CDR1 KGHDR, CDR2 SFDVKD. From RNA transcripts, TCR beta CDR3 regions were amplified. An initial round of RT-PCR targeting the TCR CDR3 relied on the HTBI primer set. TCRdb re-called the multiplex PCR reads with MiXCR, one entry per CDR3 protein. The sample contains 600,000 or so distinct CDR3 sequences, 13% to 15% of which appear only once. The study included ophthalmopathy patients with Clinical Activity Score at least 3, NOSPECS grade at least 4 and duration under 3 months. Researchers barred patients who had uncontrolled infection, other autoimmune disease, pregnancy or lactation.

The origin of this receptor is a woman younger than 30 with Graves' ophthalmopathy. Source material: blood. The gene calls are TRBV24-1 and TRBJ1-1; D gene unclear. This chain's CDR3 is CATRGNTEAFF. Written as DNA, the CDR3 is TGTGCCACCAGAGGGAACACTGAAGCTTTCTTT.